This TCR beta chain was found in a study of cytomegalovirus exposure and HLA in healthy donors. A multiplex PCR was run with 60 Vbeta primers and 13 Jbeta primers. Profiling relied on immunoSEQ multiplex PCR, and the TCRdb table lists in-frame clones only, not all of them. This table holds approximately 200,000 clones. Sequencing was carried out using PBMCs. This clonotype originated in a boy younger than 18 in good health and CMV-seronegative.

CDR3 protein: CAGGQGTGCSPLHF. The CDR3 DNA reads TGTGCCGGAGGACAGGGGACCGGGTGTTCACCCCTCCACTTT. The chain links TRBV11-3 to TRBJ1-6; 9 bases fit TRBD1. V was pared by 11 bases and J by 9 bases, with 11 bases of the junction left unmatched. The length of the CDR3 is 14 residues. Per the germline V gene, CDR1 is SGHNT and CDR2 is YENEEA.